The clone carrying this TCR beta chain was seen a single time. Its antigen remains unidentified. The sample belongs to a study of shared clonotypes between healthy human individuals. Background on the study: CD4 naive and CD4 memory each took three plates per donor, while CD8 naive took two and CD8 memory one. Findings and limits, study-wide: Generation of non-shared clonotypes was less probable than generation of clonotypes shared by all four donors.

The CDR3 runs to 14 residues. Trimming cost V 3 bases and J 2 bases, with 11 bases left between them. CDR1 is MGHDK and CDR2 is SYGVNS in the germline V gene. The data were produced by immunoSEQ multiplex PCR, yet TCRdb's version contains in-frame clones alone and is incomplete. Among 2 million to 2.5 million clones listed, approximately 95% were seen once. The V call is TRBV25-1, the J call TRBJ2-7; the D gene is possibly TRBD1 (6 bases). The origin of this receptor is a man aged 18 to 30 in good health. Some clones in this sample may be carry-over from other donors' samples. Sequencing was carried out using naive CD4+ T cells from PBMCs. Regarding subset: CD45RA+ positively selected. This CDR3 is CASSDPGQAYEQYF. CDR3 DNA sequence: TGTGCCAGCAGTGATCCGGGACAAGCCTACGAGCAGTACTTC.